This TCR beta chain came from a study of blood T cell repertoires in COVID-19. Original processing notes: The authors estimated nucleated cell counts from reference gene primer amplification. Sequenced by immunoSEQ multiplex PCR; TCRdb stores in-frame clones only, minus some. D and trimming come from the DNA, and the V and J calls and clone size come from that table. The table shows 80,000 to 95,000 clones, with over 70% occurring only once. CDR1 and CDR2 from the germline V gene are MNHEY and SMNVEV (reference sequence). The CDR3 is made up of 15 amino acids. The V and J ends lost 3 bases and 3 bases, in that order; junction bases with no gene match: 4.

This chain uses TRBV27 with TRBJ1-1, with 10 bases fitting TRBD1. The specimen was peripheral blood. The TCR sequence derives from a man older than 75 with active or convalescent COVID-19. DNA of the CDR3: TGTGCCAGCAGTTTCGGACAGGGGGGGGACACTGAAGCTTTCTTT. Encoded protein: CASSFGQGGDTEAFF.